Below, 30 T cell receptor beta chains from the same sample are listed, as sequenced in a study of shared clonotypes between healthy human individuals. The table came from immunoSEQ multiplex PCR; TCRdb's copy has only in-frame clones and leaves some out. This table has roughly 1 million clones, 75% to 85% appearing once. Sequenced input: memory CD4+ T cells from PBMCs. Subset defined: CD45RA-negative fraction. The receptors derive from a man younger than 35 in good health. Some clones in this sample may be carry-over from other donors' samples.

On this clone: The sample contains more than one DNA sequence encoding this CDR3. J is TRBJ2-1 and V is TRBV14; D is unresolved. CDR1 and CDR2 (germline): SGHDN, FVKESK. This CDR3 region has 11 residues. The ends were cut back, 3 bases at V and 8 bases at J, with 5 bases in the middle. CDR3 in amino acids: CASSQVDEQFF. Written as DNA, the CDR3 is TGTGCCAGCAGCCAGGTAGATGAGCAGTTCTTC.

The chain links TRBV15 to TRBJ2-7, with 7 bases that match TRBD2. The CDR3 covers 15 residues. Trimming took 1 base from V and 3 from J; bases not matched to a gene: 6. In germline, CDR1 is LNHNV, CDR2 YYDKDF (reference sequence). The CDR3, as DNA: TGTGCCACCAGCAGAGCCTGGACTAGTAGCTACGAGCAGTACTTC. Translated: CATSRAWTSSYEQYF.

Points on this clone: This specimen includes other DNA sequences encoding the same CDR3. This chain uses TRBV18 with TRBJ1-4; no definite D call. V shed 0 bases and J shed 1 base, with 3 bases lying between them. CDR1 is KGHSH and CDR2 is LQKENI in the germline V gene. CDR3 size: 14 residues. CDR3 in amino acids: CASSPPGTNEKLFF. The CDR3, as DNA: TGTGCCAGCTCACCACCGGGAACTAATGAAAAACTGTTTTTT.

The gene calls are TRBV29-1 and TRBJ1-1; 9 bases map to TRBD1. Trimming removed 5 bases from V and 4 bases from J; junction bases left unmatched: 11. CDR3 length: 15 residues. In germline, CDR1 is SQVTM, CDR2 ANQGSEA. For the CDR3, the DNA is TGCAGCGTTTCCAGACAGGGGGTTGGGAGCACTGAAGCTTTCTTT. Encoded protein: CSVSRQGVGSTEAFF.

The gene calls are TRBV6-6 and TRBJ2-7; tentatively, D is TRBD2 (6 bases). Trimming shortened V by 8 bases and J by 0 bases, and 11 bases separated the two germline ends. CDR1 and CDR2 from the germline V gene are MNHNY and SVGAGI (reference sequence). The CDR3 covers 13 residues. DNA for the CDR3: TGTGCCAGCGGGGACTCCTACTCCTACGAGCAGTACTTC. This encodes CASGDSYSYEQYF.

Remarks on this clone: Different DNA sequences within this sample yield the same CDR3. The chain recombines TRBV18 with TRBJ1-1; D remains ambiguous. CDR1 is KGHSH and CDR2 is LQKENI in the germline V gene. Trimming pared 5 bases from V and 1 base from J, leaving 8 bases between. This CDR3 has 13 amino acids. CDR3 residues: CASSSDKNTEAFF. CDR3 DNA: TGTGCCAGCTCATCCGACAAGAACACTGAAGCTTTCTTT.

The rearrangement joins TRBV28 to TRBJ2-2; D perhaps matches TRBD1 (6 bases). Germline CDR1 is MDHEN and CDR2 is SYDVKM. V was pared by 6 bases and J by 1 base, with 9 bases between. This CDR3 comprises 14 residues. This chain's CDR3 is CASRSTGNTGELFF. CDR3 sequence (DNA): TGTGCCAGCAGGTCGACAGGGAACACCGGGGAGCTGTTTTTT.

This rearrangement joins TRBV11-2 to TRBJ2-5; TRBD1 is a possible D gene (9 bases). V lost 3 bases and J 4 bases, leaving 15 bases between the germline ends. The CDR3 length is 15 residues. Germline loops: CDR1 SGHAT, CDR2 FQNNGV. Here the CDR3 reads CASSLREDRGETQYF. CDR3 nucleotides: TGTGCCAGCAGCTTGCGGGAGGACAGGGGAGAGACCCAGTACTTC. Using reference TRBV11-2 and TRBJ2-5 for the parts outside the CDR3, the full variable domain is EAGVAQSPRYKIIEKRQSVAFWCNPISGHATLYWYQQILGQGPKLLIQFQNNGVVDDSQLPKDRFSAERLKGVDSTLKIQPAKLEDSAVYLCASSLREDRGETQYFGPGTRLLVL.

The chain recombines TRBV2 with TRBJ2-7; TRBD1 agrees at 10 bases. The CDR3 is 15 residues long. V shed 7 bases, J shed 1 base, and the junction held 7 bases outside the gene matches. CDR1 and CDR2 from the germline V gene are SNHLY and FYNNEI. The CDR3 region is CASMSDRGRSYEQYF. CDR3 sequence (DNA): TGTGCCAGCATGTCGGACAGGGGGAGGTCCTACGAGCAGTACTTC.

The J gene is TRBJ1-2, the V gene TRBV29-1, with D unclear. V lost 1 base, J lost 4 bases, and 10 bases lay in between. Germline CDR1 reads SQVTM; CDR2 reads ANQGSEA. CDR3 length: 13 amino acids. In nucleotides, the CDR3 is TGCAGCGTTGAAGGAACAACTGGCTATGGCTACACCTTC. It yields the protein CSVEGTTGYGYTF.

The chain has TRBV5-8 and TRBJ2-1; 14 nucleotides line up with TRBD2. V gave up 4 bases and J gave up 1 base; unmatched junction bases: 1. The CDR3 has 16 residues. CDR1 SGHTS and CDR2 YDEGEE come from the germline V gene. The CDR3 nucleotides read TGTGCCAGCAGCCGGACTAGCGGGAGGTCCTACAATGAGCAGTTCTTC. It yields the protein CASSRTSGRSYNEQFF.

This clone was picked up a small number of times. The gene calls are TRBV5-1 and TRBJ1-2; weak D call: TRBD1 (6 bases). Looked up from germline, CDR1 is SGHRS and CDR2 is YFSETQ. Trimming pared 5 bases from V and 0 bases from J, leaving 11 bases between. The length of the CDR3 is 14 residues. CDR3 loop: CASRSGATNYGYTF. The CDR3 DNA reads as TGCGCCAGCAGATCAGGGGCCACTAACTATGGCTACACCTTC.

V is TRBV7-9 and J is TRBJ1-1, with 9 positions matching TRBD1. The V gene's germline CDR1 is SEHNR and CDR2 FQNEAQ (reference sequence). The CDR3 is 14 amino acids. V was pared by 2 bases and J by 7 bases, with 5 bases of the junction left unmatched. The CDR3 DNA follows: TGTGCCAGCAGCTTACTACAGGGGGCGGTTGAAGCTTTCTTT. Translating gives CASSLLQGAVEAFF.

The genes are TRBV27 and TRBJ2-1; no clear D. This CDR3 has 14 amino acids. V gave up 6 bases and J gave up 2 bases, with 11 bases separating them. Germline values: CDR1 MNHEY, CDR2 SMNVEV (reference sequence). The CDR3 sequence: CASSRVTTYNEQFF. In DNA form, the CDR3 reads TGTGCCAGCAGCCGGGTCACTACCTACAATGAGCAGTTCTTC.

This rearrangement joins TRBV6-1 to TRBJ1-4; no reliable D call. Germline values: CDR1 MNHNS, CDR2 SASEGT. Between the trimmed V and J ends, which lost 3 bases and 6 bases, there was a span of 11 bases. The CDR3 runs 14 residues. CDR3: CASSDIQGYEKLFF. The CDR3 DNA follows: TGTGCCAGCAGTGACATCCAAGGTTATGAAAAACTGTTTTTT.

At least ten counts were recorded for this clone. CDR3 sequence reads: CASSWGVNTGELFF. CDR3 DNA: TGTGCCAGCAGCTGGGGAGTTAACACCGGGGAGCTGTTTTTT. The chain couples TRBV7-3 to TRBJ2-2, with TRBD2 as a possible D gene (5 bases). The CDR3 has 14 amino acids. Germline V gene lookup returns CDR1 SGHTA and CDR2 FQGTGA. Trimming cost V 4 bases and J 2 bases, with 8 bases left between them.

The chain uses TRBV28 and TRBJ1-3, with 10 bases aligning to TRBD1. V trimming: 4 bases; J trimming: 2 bases; junction bases outside the gene matches: 2. CDR1 and CDR2 (germline): MDHEN, SYDVKM. The CDR3 contains 15 residues. The CDR3, as DNA: TGTGCCAGCAGTTCCGACAGGGGGCCTGGAAACACCATATATTTT. This encodes CASSSDRGPGNTIYF.

The chain carries TRBV5-4 and TRBJ2-7, with 12 bases identical to TRBD2. CDR3 length: 16 residues. Germline loops: CDR1 SGHNT, CDR2 YYREEE (reference sequence). V gave up 4 bases and J gave up 1 base; unmatched junction bases: 6. Here the CDR3 reads CASSPGTSGLSYEQYF. The CDR3 bases are TGTGCCAGCAGCCCCGGGACTAGCGGGTTATCCTACGAGCAGTACTTC. Full variable domain (missing parts from reference TRBV5-4 and TRBJ2-7): ETGVTQSPTHLIKTRGQQVTLRCSSQSGHNTVSWYQQALGQGPQFIFQYYREEENGRGNFPPRFSGLQFPNYSSELNVNALELDDSALYLCASSPGTSGLSYEQYFGPGTRLTVT.

The CDR3 spells CASSQVPGRGGTDTQYF. CDR3 in DNA: TGTGCCAGCAGCCAAGTACCCGGGAGGGGAGGCACAGATACGCAGTATTTT. The chain is built from TRBV14 and TRBJ2-3; 8 nucleotides line up with TRBD2. The CDR3 spans 17 residues. Trimming removed 1 base from V and 1 base from J; junction bases left unmatched: 7. Germline assignment: CDR1 SGHDN and CDR2 FVKESK.

The chain uses TRBV10-3 and TRBJ2-3, with D possibly TRBD2 on 7 matching bases. The CDR3 has 15 residues. Trimming took off 4 bases at V and 3 bases at J, with 14 bases between the two ends. Germline assignment: CDR1 ENHRY and CDR2 SYGVKD. The CDR3 region is CAISGGGGWTDTQYF. CDR3 nucleotide sequence: TGTGCCATCAGTGGAGGGGGGGGTTGGACAGATACGCAGTATTTT.

The chain uses TRBV7-3 and TRBJ2-3, with D perhaps matching TRBD2 (5 bases). This CDR3 is 16 amino acids long. Germline V gives CDR1 SGHTA, CDR2 FQGTGA. V lost 2 bases to trimming and J lost 3 bases, with 15 bases between them. DNA of the CDR3: TGTGCCAGCAGCTTAGTCGGTGGGAGTCTGACAGATACGCAGTATTTT. It is translated as CASSLVGGSLTDTQYF.

The rearrangement links TRBV5-1 to TRBJ2-7; no definite D call. Trimming removed 4 bases at V and 7 bases at J, with 15 bases between. This CDR3 comprises 13 residues. The germline V gene encodes CDR1 SGHRS and CDR2 YFSETQ. CDR3 in amino acids: CASSRDRLEEQYF. CDR3 nucleotides: TGCGCCAGCAGCCGTGACCGGCTGGAAGAGCAGTACTTC.

This clone was observed a few times. This chain connects TRBV30 to TRBJ1-5; tentative D call: TRBD1 (5 bases). Per germline, CDR1 GTSNPN and CDR2 SVGIG (reference sequence). The CDR3 has 13 amino acids. V shed 7 bases and J shed 6 bases, with 16 bases lying between them. Here the CDR3 DNA reads TGTGCCTCCGAGCAGGGTCTGGGTCAGCCCCAGCATTTT. This sequence encodes CASEQGLGQPQHF.

This clone has only one observation. This rearrangement joins TRBV7-2 to TRBJ1-2; D is undetermined. CDR3 length: 13 amino acids. V shed 2 bases and J shed 1 base, with 5 bases lying between them. CDR1 and CDR2 (germline): SGHTA, FQGNSA. The CDR3 reads CASSLTNNYGYTF. DNA of the CDR3: TGTGCCAGCAGCTTAACCAATAACTATGGCTACACCTTC.

This chain connects TRBV5-1 to TRBJ1-2, with 7 bases lining up with TRBD1. Germline CDR1 SGHRS, CDR2 YFSETQ. Unmatched junction bases numbered 9, after V lost 4 bases and J lost 6 bases. The CDR3 loop spans 14 amino acids. The CDR3 DNA reads TGCGCCAGCAGCGGCCAGGGGGATGGGGATGGCTACACCTTC. It yields the protein CASSGQGDGDGYTF.

This clone was seen once. The chain joins TRBV4-2 to TRBJ2-7; the D is unclear. The CDR3 is made up of 12 amino acids. CDR1 LGHNA and CDR2 YNFKEQ come from the germline V gene. Trimming took 6 bases from V and 4 from J, leaving 10 bases between them. CDR3 protein: CASSGVAYEQYF. The CDR3 bases are TGTGCCAGCAGTGGCGTCGCTTACGAGCAGTACTTC.

The chain joins TRBV4-1 to TRBJ2-5; unclear D gene. CDR3 length: 15 residues. CDR1 and CDR2 (germline): MGHRA, YSYEKL. The ends were cut back, 3 bases at V and 3 bases at J, with 14 bases in the middle. The CDR3 sequence is CASSQVGFAEETQYF. As DNA, the CDR3 is TGCGCCAGCAGCCAGGTCGGTTTTGCAGAAGAGACCCAGTACTTC.

The chain's CDR3 is CASSAGGGTDTQYF. The DNA of the CDR3 is TGCGCCAGCTCCGCTGGTGGGGGCACAGATACGCAGTATTTT. The chain has TRBV5-1 and TRBJ2-3, with no clear D. The CDR3 is 14 residues long. V lost 7 bases, J lost 1 base, and 13 bases lay in between. Per germline, CDR1 SGHRS and CDR2 YFSETQ.

This chain joins TRBV5-1 and TRBJ1-4; D might be TRBD1 (5 bases). The CDR3 is 15 residues long. Germline CDR1 reads SGHRS; CDR2 reads YFSETQ. V was clipped by 2 bases and J by 3 bases, with 11 bases between them. The CDR3 nucleotides are TGCGCCAGCAGCTTCGGGGCAGGATCTAATGAAAAACTGTTTTTT. It codes for CASSFGAGSNEKLFF.

The chain uses TRBV28 and TRBJ2-7, with D hard to call. CDR1 is MDHEN and CDR2 is SYDVKM in the germline V gene. The CDR3 loop spans 14 amino acids. Trimming cost V 8 bases and J 4 bases, with 18 bases left between them. The CDR3 bases are TGTGCCAGCGGGCGGAAGCAGATGAGGTACGAGCAGTACTTC. Its protein is CASGRKQMRYEQYF.